Each of the 14 T cell receptor beta chains below was sequenced from the same sample in a study of T cell responses to AZD1222 COVID-19 vaccine. Assay used: immunoSEQ multiplex PCR; TCRdb lists only in-frame clones, some missing. The sample has about 120,000 clones, approximately 90% seen once; the top ten hold approximately 3.4%. The source was peripheral blood, collected 28 days after the second AZD1222 dose. These receptors originate from an adult who received the AZD1222 COVID-19 vaccine.

CDR3 coding DNA: TGTGCCAGCAGCCAAGACGACAGATATGGCTACACCTTC. It codes for CASSQDDRYGYTF. The rearrangement joins TRBV3-1 (or the pseudogene TRBV3-2) to TRBJ1-2, with D possibly TRBD1 on 5 matching bases. Germline V gene lookup returns CDR1 LGHDT and CDR2 YNNKEL (reference sequence). Trimming took off 0 bases at V and 5 bases at J, with 7 bases between the two ends. The CDR3 covers 13 residues.

The V call is TRBV14, the J call TRBJ1-3; tentatively, D is TRBD1 (5 bases). Trimming left V 0 bases short and J 2 bases short, with 8 bases between. The CDR3 is 15 residues long. The germline CDR1 and CDR2 sequences are SGHDN and FVKESK. CDR3 sequence: CASSQDVTAGNTIYF. In DNA, the CDR3 is TGTGCCAGCAGCCAAGACGTGACAGCTGGAAACACCATATATTTT.

The CDR3 is CASSPRGGTAEKLFF. CDR3 nucleotide sequence: TGTGCCAGCAGCCCGAGGGGGGGGACAGCTGAAAAACTGTTTTTT. The rearrangement links TRBV11-2 to TRBJ1-4; 7 bases agree with TRBD1. Germline CDR1 SGHAT, CDR2 FQNNGV. The CDR3 is 15 residues long. V dropped 5 bases and J dropped 7; count of bases not matched to a gene: 10.

The chain recombines TRBV25-1 with TRBJ1-1; tentative D call: TRBD1 (6 bases). The CDR3 sequence is 13 residues long. Germline values: CDR1 MGHDK, CDR2 SYGVNS. With 4 bases removed from V and 6 bases from J, the gap between germline ends came to 12 bases. The CDR3 loop reads CASSVAGGPEAFF. The CDR3 nucleotides are TGTGCCAGCAGTGTAGCGGGGGGCCCTGAAGCTTTCTTT.

J is TRBJ2-7 and V is TRBV28; D gene uncertain. Germline V gives CDR1 MDHEN, CDR2 SYDVKM. Between the trimmed V and J ends, which lost 3 bases and 4 bases, there was a span of 4 bases. The CDR3 has 11 amino acids. The CDR3 is CASSLRYEQYF. CDR3 nucleotides: TGTGCCAGCAGTTTGAGGTACGAGCAGTACTTC.

This clone was picked up one time. This chain joins TRBV4-1 and TRBJ2-2; D call uncertain. V lost 1 base to trimming and J lost 6 bases, with 9 bases between them. The length of the CDR3 is 14 residues. Looked up from germline, CDR1 is MGHRA and CDR2 is YSYEKL. Here the CDR3 reads CASSQVLHAGELFF. Here the CDR3 DNA reads TGCGCCAGCAGCCAAGTCTTACACGCCGGGGAGCTGTTTTTT.

This chain uses TRBV6-6 with TRBJ2-5, with D perhaps TRBD1 or TRBD2 (6 bases each). The CDR3 covers 15 residues. The V end lost 0 bases, the J end lost 4 bases, and 12 bases lay between the germline ends. Germline-derived CDR1 and CDR2 are MNHNY and SVGAGI (reference sequence). The CDR3 DNA is TGTGCCAGCAGTTACTCGACGGGGGCGCGAGAGACCCAGTACTTC. It yields the protein CASSYSTGARETQYF.

This chain connects TRBV19 to TRBJ1-2; D is undetermined. This CDR3 spans 13 amino acids. Germline lookup yields CDR1 LNHDA and CDR2 SQIVND (reference sequence). Between the trimmed V and J ends, which lost 3 bases and 7 bases, there was a span of 12 bases. Here the CDR3 reads CASSIKDGLGYTF. The CDR3 region has the DNA TGTGCCAGTAGTATTAAAGACGGCCTTGGCTACACCTTC.

This clone has a single count. The chain has TRBV19 and TRBJ2-1; 9 nucleotides align to TRBD1. V trimming: 1 base; J trimming: 6 bases; junction bases outside the gene matches: 4. Germline CDR1 and CDR2: LNHDA and SQIVND (reference sequence). This CDR3 is built from 15 residues. The CDR3 spells CASSIVLQGANEQFF. CDR3 coding DNA: TGTGCCAGTAGTATAGTGCTACAGGGGGCCAATGAGCAGTTCTTC. Complete variable domain (other parts from reference TRBV19 and TRBJ2-1): DGGITQSPKYLFRKEGQNVTLSCEQNLNHDAMYWYRQDPGQGLRLIYYSQIVNDFQKGDIAEGYSVSREKKESFPLTVTSAQKNPTAFYLCASSIVLQGANEQFFGPGTRLTVL.

The chain joins TRBV5-4 to TRBJ2-2; D remains unclear. V lost 4 bases to trimming and J lost 4 bases, with 11 bases between them. The CDR3 runs 14 residues. Germline CDR1 SGHNT, CDR2 YYREEE (reference sequence). CDR3 residues: CASSVVFGTGELFF. CDR3 DNA: TGTGCCAGCAGCGTAGTTTTTGGCACCGGGGAGCTGTTTTTT.

This clone was recorded a few times. This chain joins TRBV6-2 or TRBV6-3 and TRBJ2-3; D is perhaps TRBD2 (6 bases). Germline V gives CDR1 MNHEY, CDR2 SVGEGT. Trimming stripped 2 bases from V and 4 bases from J, with 10 bases between. The CDR3 length is 14 residues. CDR3 in amino acids: CASSYGAGPDTQYF. The CDR3, as DNA: TGTGCCAGCAGTTACGGGGCGGGGCCAGATACGCAGTATTTT.

This chain links TRBV4-3 with TRBJ2-7; D may correspond to TRBD1 or TRBD2 (5 bases each). The germline V and J ends were trimmed by 0 bases and 6 bases, with 12 bases remaining between them. Germline V gives CDR1 LGHNA, CDR2 YSLEER. The CDR3 has 14 amino acids. DNA for the CDR3: TGCGCCAGCAGCCAAGATAGTGGGACCGCCGAGCAGTACTTC. As protein: CASSQDSGTAEQYF.

The rearrangement joins TRBV5-4 to TRBJ2-6, with unresolved D. The CDR3 spans 16 residues. V was trimmed by 4 bases and J by 0 bases, leaving 11 bases between them. The germline CDR1 and CDR2 sequences are SGHNT and YYREEE (reference sequence). This CDR3 is CASSPQRVSGANVLTF. CDR3 coding DNA: TGTGCCAGCAGCCCCCAAAGGGTCTCTGGGGCCAACGTCCTGACTTTC. The variable domain in full, completed from reference TRBV5-4 and TRBJ2-6, reads ETGVTQSPTHLIKTRGQQVTLRCSSQSGHNTVSWYQQALGQGPQFIFQYYREEENGRGNFPPRFSGLQFPNYSSELNVNALELDDSALYLCASSPQRVSGANVLTFGAGSRLTVL.

V usage is TRBV27 and J usage is TRBJ2-3; D might be TRBD1 (6 bases). Germline assignment: CDR1 MNHEY and CDR2 SMNVEV (reference sequence). V gave up 6 bases and J gave up 2 bases, with 21 bases separating them. The CDR3 consists of 17 residues. In nucleotides, the CDR3 is TGTGCCAGCAGCCCCTTCTTCGACAGGCTAAACACAGATACGCAGTATTTT. Protein: CASSPFFDRLNTDTQYF.